This T cell receptor beta chain was recorded in a study of cytomegalovirus exposure and HLA in healthy donors (dated by TCRdb to about 2017). Some background on the complete study: In an earlier analysis of roughly 590 of the donors, 276 Gb of sequence data and approximately 100 million unique TCR beta sequences from approximately 180 million T cells were reported. An early release covering roughly 640 HLA-typed donors comprised approximately 300 gigabases of sequencing data and around 86 million unique TCR sequences. Of the roughly 400 genotyped donors, 81% fell in the genetic ancestry cluster associated with self-reported Caucasian donors. The study aimed to test whether cataloging public T cell receptors could reveal signatures of past pathogen exposure. The study used immunosequencing to profile the T cell repertoires of under 700 subjects and linked those repertoires to cytomegalovirus serostatus. Along with the roughly 670-subject first cohort, a separate validation cohort of roughly 110 different subjects was used. To predict cytomegalovirus infection status, the study brought together high-throughput TCR immunosequencing, statistical association of individual TCRs with disease status, and machine learning. To study patterns of TCR occurrence, a later analysis re-analyzed previously published TCR beta repertoires from 700 or so donors and added high-resolution HLA genotyping. Rather than drawing on any new phenotypic data, the later analysis identified candidate immune exposures from TCR beta sequences and the way those sequences occurred across donors. In an earlier analysis of 587 of the donors, high-throughput TCR beta sequencing was used to judge whether each TCR beta V gene segment behaved as functional or pseudogenic. Alongside the repertoire data, information on donor age, sex, ethnicity and CMV serostatus was compiled. A later genetic analysis used genome-wide SNP genotypes for about 55% of the 666 donors, treating that subset as a discovery cohort. All discovery cohort repertoires had been generated using a single sequencing platform. HLA typing covered class I and class II loci at four-digit resolution. The number of typed donors differed by locus: about 620-640 for A, B, C, DRB1 and DQB1; some 540 for DQA1; roughly 600 for DPA1; and 400 to 480 for DPB1. Because of strong linkage in the cohort, 4 to 6 DR-DQ haplotypes were treated as single units for association and clustering. Among around 400 genotyped donors of the cohort, an average of approximately 240,000 unique TCR beta nucleotide sequences was sequenced per donor, of which about 19% were non-productive. Overall results and qualifications from the work: A cluster of highly shared sequence variants was judged likely to represent a technical artifact of the sequencing pipeline. A later analysis found that most CMV-associated TCR beta chains appeared HLA-restricted, with HLA associations seemingly driven largely by CMV exposure. Strong co-occurrence of HLA alleles, especially DR and DQ, made assigning TCR associations to individual alleles difficult. A further reported finding was that TCR beta sequences accurately predicted the HLA-A and HLA-B alleles for most subjects in the first cohort. In vitro tests confirmed that a few of the cytomegalovirus-associated TCR beta chains recognize cytomegalovirus antigens. In a later analysis, HLA-associated TCR beta chains were found to be more clonally expanded and to have lower generation probabilities than equally common non-associated chains. An association between a missense DCLRE1C variant and V-gene and J-gene trimming of TCR beta chains was found in a later genetic analysis and replicated in an independent cohort. An earlier analysis of 450 to 750 of the donors showed that most TCR beta V segments appeared in productive rearrangements either about 87% or about 30% of the time, which broadly matched IMGT annotations. The classifier was reported to diagnose cytomegalovirus status with high specificity and sensitivity in both the original cohort and the validation cohort. This cohort had only TCR beta chains sequenced, and the lack of alpha or paired-chain data limited which features could be detected. The presence/absence analyses assumed that sequencing depth was roughly uniform across donors, and that assumption may not be true. According to the authors, the approach could potentially be generalized to other disease states and immunological phenotypes. While some public TCRs were present in many individuals, most TCR sequences turned up only very rarely across donors. CMV serostatus was the only immune exposure information available for the cohort. HLA typing was unavailable for some donors at each locus, so association tests used only the typed subset. A later genetic analysis reported fewer N-insertions in productive TCRs among donors in an Asian-associated ancestry cluster than the roughly 690-donor mean. The study listed 164 TCR beta chains as associated with cytomegalovirus. Correlated functional status among segregating V segments might be attributable to linkage disequilibrium, but an unknown experimental factor could not be ruled out. Because counts were too low, 15 to 20 rarely observed V segments, including chromosome 9 orphons, were excluded from the earlier analysis of around 590 of the donors. The 87-base-pair reads could not distinguish some IMGT-functional V segments, including TRBV6-2 and TRBV6-3, so those segments were excluded. A later analysis reported that several top co-occurrence clusters appeared linked to parvovirus B19, influenza, CMV and Epstein-Barr virus. In a later analysis, TCR association rates were found to vary across HLA loci, with the most associated TCRs seen for DRB1 alleles and the fewest for HLA-C alleles. In a later analysis, 16,951 TCR beta sequences were associated with specific HLA alleles at a false discovery rate of 0.05.

Receptors were amplified or captured by the immunoSEQ multiplex PCR assay. A mixture of 60 forward primers for TCR Vbeta segments and 13 reverse primers for TCR Jbeta segments was used in the multiplex PCR. The CDR3 region of rearranged TCR beta genes was amplified from genomic DNA by a multiplex PCR assay. Amplified TCR beta libraries were sequenced as 87-base-pair reads on the Illumina HiSeq System. Concerning the study's data processing: A later analysis tallied roughly 80 million unique TCR beta chains across the 700 or so repertoires, and around 10 million of those chains were shared by two or more donors. A nearest-neighbor algorithm error-corrected the raw reads and collapsed the reads into unique sequences, merging closely related sequences to remove PCR and sequencing errors. Alignment of CDR3 sequences to IMGT reference sequences was used to assign V, D and J gene segments. For a sequence to be retained, a match of at least six nucleotides to both a V gene segment and a J gene segment was required. Rearrangements were classified as productive when the CDR3 lacked stop codons and remained in frame with V and J, and all other rearrangements were classified as non-productive. CDR3 was defined by IMGT convention, running from the second conserved V-encoded cysteine to the conserved J-encoded phenylalanine. In an earlier analysis of some 550 of the donors, sequences lacking an unambiguous match to a single V gene segment were excluded. In an earlier analysis of several hundred of the donors, V segments were called functional above 56.7% productive rearrangements and were called segregating when the between-donor standard deviation exceeded 5%. A statistical classification framework was built for diagnosing cytomegalovirus status from the catalog of TCR beta chain sequences. V and J gene assignment, in a later analysis, came from comparing TCR nucleotide sequences with IMGT/GENE-DB human TR gene sequences. The TCRdist pipeline was used in a later analysis to assign CDR3 sequences and most-parsimonious VDJ recombination scenarios. In a later analysis, every TCR beta chain was defined by the combination of its CDR3 amino acid sequence and its V-gene family, and reads without a unique V-gene family were dropped. In a later analysis, 450 to 600 highly shared, low-generation-probability nucleotide sequences were removed to address suspected cross-contamination and a sequencing artifact. For each public chain, a later analysis derived a clonal expansion index from normalized ranks of inferred template counts within each repertoire. In a later analysis, generation probabilities were computed with a VDJ recombination model fitted to out-of-frame rearrangements, and the resulting probabilities were checked against IGoR. Hypergeometric tests were used in a later analysis to score TCR-TCR, TCR-HLA and TCR-CMV co-occurrence, with a repertoire-size bias correction applied to the TCR pairs. False discovery rates were estimated in a later analysis by permuting HLA or CMV assignments 20 times. In a later analysis, co-occurring TCRs were grouped using DBSCAN, and TCRdist sequence similarity was added for clustering within HLA-allele-positive subsets. For co-occurrence clustering, repertoires with fewer than 30,000 or more than 120,000 public chains were excluded, along with four or five repertoires with anomalous nucleotide sharing. Held by TCRdb, this immuneACCESS table contains in-frame sequences only and omits some clones. Under half of the omission traces to an unresolved V gene where checked; the cause of the rest is unknown. That table supplies the V and J calls and clone size; D and trimming were determined from the DNA. The sample has 50,000 to 55,000 clones on record, roughly 53% of them singletons. Of the sample, 12% falls within the top ten clones.

A word on this clone: It lacks a known antigen. Per-nucleotide qualities are absent, and no much larger clonotype sits a single base away.

The cohort comprised under 700 healthy bone marrow donors. All cohort members were sampled while nominally healthy, although unrecorded immune exposures were likely present. Of the roughly 720 cohort members, 289 had positive CMV serostatus and fewer than 400 had negative CMV serostatus, and CMV serostatus was not recorded for the donor. Every donor gave a peripheral blood sample, and the peripheral blood mononuclear cells from that sample were used for TCR beta sequencing. The Qiagen DNeasy Blood Extraction Kit was used to extract genomic DNA from the blood cell samples. The CDR3 spans 14 residues, from the cysteine through the phenylalanine. The DNA shown is the 42-base CDR3, in frame from base 1. The V end loses 0 bases and the J end loses 5 bases, and a stretch of 9 bases separates them. The germline V gene sets CDR1 to SGHRS and CDR2 to YFSETQ.

The sequence was collected from a human donor in good health. The chain is made from TRBV5-1 and TRBJ2-1, with no confident D gene call. Sequencing was done on a sample of PBMCs. The CDR3 in this case is CASSLGGHDNEQFF. The DNA sequence is TGCGCCAGCAGCTTGGGAGGCCACGACAATGAGCAGTTCTTC. The CDR3 plus the reference TRBV5-1 and TRBJ2-1 genes for the other parts give the full variable domain: KAGVTQTPRYLIKTRGQQVTLSCSPISGHRSVSWYQQTPGQGLQFLFEYFSETQRNKGNFPGRFSGRQFSNSRSEMNVSTLELGDSALYLCASSLGGHDNEQFFGPGTRLTVL.